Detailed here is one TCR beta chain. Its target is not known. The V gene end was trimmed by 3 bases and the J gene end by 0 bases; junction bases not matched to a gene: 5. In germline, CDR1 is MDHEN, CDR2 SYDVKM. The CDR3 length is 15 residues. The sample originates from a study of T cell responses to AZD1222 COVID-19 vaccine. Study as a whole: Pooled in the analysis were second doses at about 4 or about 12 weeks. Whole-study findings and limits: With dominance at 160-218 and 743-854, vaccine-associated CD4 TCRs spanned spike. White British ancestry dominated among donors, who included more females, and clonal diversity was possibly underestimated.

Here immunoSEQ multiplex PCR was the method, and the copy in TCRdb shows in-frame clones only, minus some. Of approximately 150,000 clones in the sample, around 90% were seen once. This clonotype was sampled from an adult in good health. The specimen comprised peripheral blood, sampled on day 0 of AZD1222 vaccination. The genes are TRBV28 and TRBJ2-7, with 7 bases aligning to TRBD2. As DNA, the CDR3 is TGTGCCAGCAGTTTTGGGGACTATAACTCCTACGAGCAGTACTTC. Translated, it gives CASSFGDYNSYEQYF.